These 18 T cell receptor beta chains came from one sample sequenced in a study of blood T cell repertoires in COVID-19. The data were produced by immunoSEQ multiplex PCR, yet TCRdb's version contains in-frame clones alone and is incomplete. The sample lists approximately 100,000 clones, 80% to 90% occurring once. The sample comprised peripheral blood. These receptors were obtained from a man aged 55 to 70 with acute or convalescent COVID-19.

This clone was seen only once. The chain employs TRBV6-6 and TRBJ1-2; 9 bases line up with TRBD1. Per the germline V gene, CDR1 is MNHNY and CDR2 is SVGAGI (reference sequence). The CDR3 spans 14 residues. The ends lost 0 bases at V and 8 bases at J; junction bases unmatched: 4. The CDR3 sequence: CASSYSGQGLGYTF. CDR3 nucleotides: TGTGCCAGCAGTTACTCGGGACAGGGTTTAGGCTACACCTTC.

The chain uses TRBV18 and TRBJ1-5; D perhaps matches TRBD1 (6 bases). Germline values: CDR1 KGHSH, CDR2 LQKENI. The CDR3 is made up of 15 amino acids. With 4 bases removed from V and 3 bases from J, the gap between germline ends came to 13 bases. CDR3 residues: CASSREQGINQPQHF. DNA for the CDR3: TGTGCCAGCTCACGCGAACAGGGAATCAATCAGCCCCAGCATTTT. Using reference TRBV18 and TRBJ1-5 for the parts outside the CDR3, the full variable domain is NAGVMQNPRHLVRRRGQEARLRCSPMKGHSHVYWYRQLPEEGLKFMVYLQKENIIDESGMPKERFSAEFPKEGPSILRIQQVVRGDSAAYFCASSREQGINQPQHFGDGTRLSIL.

The rearrangement joins TRBV14 to TRBJ1-2; D perhaps matches TRBD1 (5 bases). Germline values: CDR1 SGHDN, CDR2 FVKESK. Deletions cut 4 bases from V and 5 bases from J, with 8 bases between. The CDR3 consists of 12 residues. The DNA for the CDR3 is TGTGCCAGCAGCCGACGGACATATGGCTACACCTTC. Encoded protein: CASSRRTYGYTF.

This clone has only a few counts. The chain joins TRBV27 to TRBJ1-2; the D gene is possibly TRBD1 (6 bases). Trimming pared 2 bases from V and 7 bases from J, leaving 11 bases between. The germline V gene has CDR1 MNHEY and CDR2 SMNVEV (reference sequence). CDR3 size: 13 residues. CDR3 region: CASSLTGRVGYTF. The CDR3 nucleotides read TGTGCCAGCAGTTTAACAGGGCGGGTTGGCTACACCTTC.

The chain uses TRBV7-9 and TRBJ1-1; tentatively, D is TRBD1 (6 bases). Germline CDR1 reads SEHNR; CDR2 reads FQNEAQ (reference sequence). This CDR3 spans 14 amino acids. Between the trimmed V and J ends, which lost 5 bases and 3 bases, there was a span of 13 bases. As DNA, the CDR3 is TGTGCCAGCAGCCGTCTCGCAGGGGACACTGAAGCTTTCTTT. Its protein is CASSRLAGDTEAFF.

This chain uses TRBV7-2 with TRBJ2-2; TRBD1 matches at 10 bases. Germline lookup yields CDR1 SGHTA and CDR2 FQGNSA. J lost 4 bases, V lost 7 bases, and 6 bases had no gene match. This CDR3 comprises 15 residues. The CDR3 nucleotides read TGTGCCAGCACCATCAGACAGGGGGCCACCGGGGAGCTGTTTTTT. Protein: CASTIRQGATGELFF.

The chain's CDR3 is CAWSVQGPGPGMGTF. CDR3 DNA sequence: TGTGCCTGGAGTGTACAGGGACCGGGACCCGGGATGGGTACCTTC. The chain recombines TRBV30 with TRBJ1-2; weak D call: TRBD1 (6 bases). V lost 0 bases and J lost 14, with 25 bases in between. The germline gives CDR1 GTSNPN, CDR2 SVGIG (reference sequence). The CDR3 has 15 amino acids.

V usage is TRBV23-1 and J usage is TRBJ1-2; possibly TRBD1 for D (6 bases). TRBV23-1 is an open reading frame whose function is uncertain. V was trimmed by 0 bases and J by 8 bases, leaving 22 bases between them. CDR3 length: 17 amino acids. The chain's CDR3 is CASSQSGQSRGVGGYTF. CDR3 in DNA: TGCGCCAGCAGTCAATCTGGGCAGAGCAGGGGAGTGGGAGGCTACACCTTC.

This clone turned up a few times. The chain combines TRBV19 with TRBJ2-1; 10 bases align to TRBD1. This CDR3 has 15 amino acids. V lost 6 bases, J lost 8 bases, and 10 bases stayed unmatched. CDR1 is LNHDA, CDR2 SQIVND, per germline (reference sequence). This CDR3 reads CASSNRDRGSDEQFF. The CDR3 DNA follows: TGTGCCAGTAGCAACCGGGACAGGGGTTCCGATGAGCAGTTCTTC.

This clone was seen only a few times. The chain recombines TRBV7-9 with TRBJ1-6; TRBD1 agrees at 9 bases. CDR1 SEHNR and CDR2 FQNEAQ come from the germline V gene (reference sequence). CDR3 length equals 16 residues. Trimming at V came to 4 bases and at J to 0 bases, leaving 1 base not matched to a gene. The CDR3 spells CASSSTGGSYNSPLHF. The CDR3 nucleotides are TGTGCCAGCAGCTCGACAGGGGGCTCCTATAATTCACCCCTCCACTTT.

This clone was seen more than once but under ten times. The CDR3 DNA reads TGTGCCAGCAGCTTAGGAGCAGGGGGTTCCGGGGAGCTGTTTTTT. Translation: CASSLGAGGSGELFF. V and J are TRBV7-7 and TRBJ2-2; 7 bases align to TRBD1. This CDR3 is built from 15 residues. Germline V gives CDR1 SSHAT, CDR2 FNYEAQ (reference sequence). V was clipped by 1 base and J by 6 bases; unmatched bases: 5.

The chain employs TRBV4-2 and TRBJ2-1, with D possibly TRBD2 on 5 matching bases. V was pared by 1 base and J by 6 bases, with 10 bases between. The CDR3 extends over 14 amino acids. Germline V gene lookup returns CDR1 LGHNA and CDR2 YNFKEQ. CDR3 loop: CASSQGESFNEQFF. In DNA form, the CDR3 reads TGTGCCAGCAGCCAAGGGGAGAGTTTCAATGAGCAGTTCTTC.

This chain connects TRBV7-2 to TRBJ1-5; 8 bases line up with TRBD1. V trimming: 4 bases; J trimming: 7 bases; junction bases outside the gene matches: 6. The CDR3 has 14 amino acids. Germline values: CDR1 SGHTA, CDR2 FQGNSA. The CDR3: CASSSAGGWQPQHF. CDR3 nucleotide sequence: TGTGCCAGCAGCTCCGCAGGGGGCTGGCAGCCCCAGCATTTT.

This clone was seen only a few times. The chain links TRBV27 to TRBJ1-2, with 11 nucleotides matching TRBD1. V shed 8 bases, J shed 2 bases, and the junction held 10 bases outside the gene matches. CDR3 length: 16 amino acids. Germline V gives CDR1 MNHEY, CDR2 SMNVEV (reference sequence). CDR3 residues: CASRGTGGSRNYGYTF. In DNA form, the CDR3 reads TGTGCCAGCCGAGGGACAGGGGGAAGTCGAAACTATGGCTACACCTTC.

The chain recombines TRBV18 with TRBJ1-1; 7 nucleotides align to TRBD1. The V gene's germline CDR1 is KGHSH and CDR2 LQKENI. The junction had 6 bases not matched to a gene; V was cut back by 3 bases and J by 8 bases. The CDR3 is 13 residues long. This chain's CDR3 is CASSPYRGGEAFF. The CDR3 DNA reads as TGTGCCAGCTCACCTTACAGGGGCGGCGAAGCTTTCTTT.

V gene TRBV19 combines with J gene TRBJ2-5; tentative D call: TRBD1 (5 bases). Germline CDR1 and CDR2: LNHDA and SQIVND (reference sequence). The length of the CDR3 is 14 residues. The ends were cut back, 7 bases at V and 5 bases at J, with 17 bases in the middle. CDR3 sequence (DNA): TGTGCCAGTACCAACCCAGGGTTAAGGGAGACCCAGTACTTC. Amino acids: CASTNPGLRETQYF.

This sequence joins TRBV6-2 or TRBV6-3 and TRBJ2-3; 13 positions match TRBD2. The V gene end was trimmed by 1 base and the J gene end by 2 bases; junction bases not matched to a gene: 6. The germline CDR1 and CDR2 sequences are MNHEY and SVGEGT. CDR3 length: 18 amino acids. The CDR3 loop is CASSYFPTSGGTTDTQYF. In DNA, the CDR3 is TGTGCCAGCAGTTACTTTCCGACTAGCGGGGGGACCACAGATACGCAGTATTTT.

A few counts support this clone. The V call is TRBV7-2, the J call TRBJ2-3; a weak D match, TRBD2 (6 bases). Looked up from germline, CDR1 is SGHTA and CDR2 is FQGNSA. The CDR3 runs 15 residues. Trimming took off 3 bases at V and 0 bases at J, with 10 bases between the two ends. The CDR3 DNA reads as TGTGCCAGCAGCTTGGGGAGGACTAGCACAGATACGCAGTATTTT. It translates to CASSLGRTSTDTQYF.